Below, one TCR beta chain is given with its context. The CDR3 runs to 14 residues. With V trimmed by 5 bases and J by 2 bases, 5 bases remained unmatched. Germline CDR1 MNHEY, CDR2 SMNVEV (reference sequence). RNA, at about 0.5 to 1 ug, was reverse transcribed with random hexamers. Amplification of the TCR beta CDR3 was carried out by immunoSEQ multiplex PCR, which spanned a total of 54 Vbeta and 13 Jbeta segments. From the immunoSEQ multiplex PCR reads, TCRdb called clonotypes with MiXCR, one entry per CDR3 protein. The data show approximately 170,000 distinct CDR3 sequences, about 90% seen once. The authors carried out high-throughput sequencing of TCR beta. They applied it to CD8+ and CD4+ T cells obtained from blood. Healthy donors acted as controls, with matching for age and sex. Negative isolation yielded the CD8+ and CD4+ T cells, while FACS enriched the TEMRA cells. The data were taken from a study of CD8 T cells in Susac syndrome.

The rearrangement joins TRBV27 to TRBJ2-5; 7 bases are shared with TRBD2. The TCR sequence derives from a human donor in good health. Material for sequencing was CD4+ T cells from PBMCs. CDR3 sequence reads: CASSRTRQQETQYF. CDR3 nucleotides: TGTGCCAGCAGTCGGACTAGGCAGCAAGAGACCCAGTACTTC.